This T cell receptor beta chain came from a study of blood T cell repertoires in COVID-19. Across the study: Samples representing acute and convalescent COVID-19 were sourced from the United States, Italy and Spain.

The junction had 7 bases not matched to a gene; V was cut back by 4 bases and J by 3 bases. Germline lookup yields CDR1 SGHTS and CDR2 YDEGEE. The CDR3 is 14 residues long. Measured with immunoSEQ multiplex PCR; TCRdb has only the in-frame clones, and not every one. The sample lists about 63,000 clones, around 80% occurring once. This clone was seen a handful of times. The receptor comes from a human donor in a cohort sampled during active COVID-19. The chain uses TRBV5-8 and TRBJ2-7, with 7 nucleotides matching TRBD2. The sequenced sample consisted of peripheral blood. The CDR3: CASSPGEGVYEQYF. The CDR3, as DNA: TGTGCCAGCAGCCCCGGGGAGGGAGTCTACGAGCAGTACTTC.